A single T cell receptor beta chain is shown here with its context. The antigen it binds to is not known. Per-base quality was not reported, and no clone a single base away is much larger than it. From each donor, a single peripheral blood sample of roughly 0.11 L on average was drawn into heparinised tubes. A BD FACSAria II was used to sort naive, central memory, regulatory and stem cell-like memory CD4+ T cells with a panel that included CD45RO, CCR7, CD25, CD127, CD95 and CD27. All sorted populations exceeded 95% purity. Right away, PBMCs were isolated by Lymphoprep density gradient centrifugation and were stained directly, with no culture step. So that batch effects would be minimized, each experiment stained and sorted samples in pairs, pairing one healthy donor with one patient. The germline V gene encodes CDR1 SGHDT and CDR2 YYEEEE. At the junction V is shortened by 0 bases and J by 6 bases, with 10 bases in between. The CDR3 spans 13 residues, from the cysteine through the phenylalanine. The CDR3 DNA has 39 bases and is translated from base 1.

The data are from a study of beta chain features in type 1 diabetes (dated by TCRdb to 2016 to 2019). At the level of the whole study: Mean age, gender distribution, total cell number and subset yield were not different between patients and healthy donors. A total of roughly 100 million sorted cells were examined across all samples, and a strong correlation was observed between cell number per subset and RNA yield. The study compared TCRB repertoires of sorted circulating CD4+ T cell subsets between recently diagnosed type 1 diabetes patients and matched healthy donors. Whereas all 28 donors provided naive and central memory subsets, regulatory and stem cell-like memory subsets were isolated from just 8 patients and roughly eight healthy donors. The investigation overall reported the following: Naive, central memory and regulatory TCRB repertoires appeared to be more alike among patients than among healthy donors. Sequencing cDNA rather than genomic DNA could over-represent highly expressing activated cells, although activation and CD3 levels did not differ between groups. Patients with type 1 diabetes made fewer insertions and deleted more nucleotides at VDJ recombination sites, implying thymic rearrangement abnormalities. Only small numbers of individuals were included in the HLA sub-analyses, which left unresolved whether HLA type had any influence on TCRB rearrangement. PCR may preferentially amplify shorter templates, but because patient and control samples were amplified and corrected together, any resulting skew would affect both groups equally. Type 1 diabetes patients showed a moderate but significant shortening of TCRB CDR3 length in all four CD4+ subsets.

All of the isolated RNA was reverse transcribed with the High Capacity cDNA Reverse Transcription Kit, so expressed TCRB transcripts were sequenced. Deep immunoSEQ sequencing was performed on naive, central memory and regulatory T cell samples, with an average of around 3.4 million total reads per sample. After sorted cells were lysed in RLT buffer, RNA was extracted with DNase-treated RNeasy Micro or Mini kits, with the choice depending on cell number. Each cell subset was processed on its own to prevent cross-contamination, while patient and healthy donor samples were processed together. The immunoSEQ multiplex PCR was used to amplify TCRB sequences from cDNA, yielding 87-bp fragments that span the CDR3 region. The amplicons were sequenced using the Illumina HiSeq platform. The original methods were these. Synthetic template baselines were used to correct PCR bias computationally, reads within Hamming distance 2 were collapsed, and singletons that could not be merged were discarded. Reads were aligned against IMGT to assign V, D and J genes, CDR3 length and insertions or deletions at six rearrangement sites. Clonotype counts were normalized to sorted cell number within each subset before computing true diversity and Gini coefficients with the tcR R package. The overlap coefficient, calculated on TCRB nucleotide sequences, was used to measure repertoire sharing. TCRdb obtained this table from immuneACCESS and retained in-frame rearrangements with V and J assigned. These tables miss some clones; where compared with another copy, unresolved V genes account for less than half of the shortfall, and the remainder is unexplained. V and J calls and clone size follow that table, whereas D and trimming were derived from the DNA. Counted in this sample were about 240,000 clones; around a quarter of them appeared once. The ten biggest clones cover about 3.9% of the sample.

Recombination linked TRBV5-6 to TRBJ2-7; the D gene is perhaps TRBD1, on 5 matching bases. The specimen was central memory CD4+ T cells from blood. The receptor was isolated from a man aged 25-40 years in good health. CDR3 loop: CASSLAGQSEQYF. Read as DNA, the sequence is TGTGCCAGCAGCTTGGCAGGGCAAAGCGAGCAGTACTTC.